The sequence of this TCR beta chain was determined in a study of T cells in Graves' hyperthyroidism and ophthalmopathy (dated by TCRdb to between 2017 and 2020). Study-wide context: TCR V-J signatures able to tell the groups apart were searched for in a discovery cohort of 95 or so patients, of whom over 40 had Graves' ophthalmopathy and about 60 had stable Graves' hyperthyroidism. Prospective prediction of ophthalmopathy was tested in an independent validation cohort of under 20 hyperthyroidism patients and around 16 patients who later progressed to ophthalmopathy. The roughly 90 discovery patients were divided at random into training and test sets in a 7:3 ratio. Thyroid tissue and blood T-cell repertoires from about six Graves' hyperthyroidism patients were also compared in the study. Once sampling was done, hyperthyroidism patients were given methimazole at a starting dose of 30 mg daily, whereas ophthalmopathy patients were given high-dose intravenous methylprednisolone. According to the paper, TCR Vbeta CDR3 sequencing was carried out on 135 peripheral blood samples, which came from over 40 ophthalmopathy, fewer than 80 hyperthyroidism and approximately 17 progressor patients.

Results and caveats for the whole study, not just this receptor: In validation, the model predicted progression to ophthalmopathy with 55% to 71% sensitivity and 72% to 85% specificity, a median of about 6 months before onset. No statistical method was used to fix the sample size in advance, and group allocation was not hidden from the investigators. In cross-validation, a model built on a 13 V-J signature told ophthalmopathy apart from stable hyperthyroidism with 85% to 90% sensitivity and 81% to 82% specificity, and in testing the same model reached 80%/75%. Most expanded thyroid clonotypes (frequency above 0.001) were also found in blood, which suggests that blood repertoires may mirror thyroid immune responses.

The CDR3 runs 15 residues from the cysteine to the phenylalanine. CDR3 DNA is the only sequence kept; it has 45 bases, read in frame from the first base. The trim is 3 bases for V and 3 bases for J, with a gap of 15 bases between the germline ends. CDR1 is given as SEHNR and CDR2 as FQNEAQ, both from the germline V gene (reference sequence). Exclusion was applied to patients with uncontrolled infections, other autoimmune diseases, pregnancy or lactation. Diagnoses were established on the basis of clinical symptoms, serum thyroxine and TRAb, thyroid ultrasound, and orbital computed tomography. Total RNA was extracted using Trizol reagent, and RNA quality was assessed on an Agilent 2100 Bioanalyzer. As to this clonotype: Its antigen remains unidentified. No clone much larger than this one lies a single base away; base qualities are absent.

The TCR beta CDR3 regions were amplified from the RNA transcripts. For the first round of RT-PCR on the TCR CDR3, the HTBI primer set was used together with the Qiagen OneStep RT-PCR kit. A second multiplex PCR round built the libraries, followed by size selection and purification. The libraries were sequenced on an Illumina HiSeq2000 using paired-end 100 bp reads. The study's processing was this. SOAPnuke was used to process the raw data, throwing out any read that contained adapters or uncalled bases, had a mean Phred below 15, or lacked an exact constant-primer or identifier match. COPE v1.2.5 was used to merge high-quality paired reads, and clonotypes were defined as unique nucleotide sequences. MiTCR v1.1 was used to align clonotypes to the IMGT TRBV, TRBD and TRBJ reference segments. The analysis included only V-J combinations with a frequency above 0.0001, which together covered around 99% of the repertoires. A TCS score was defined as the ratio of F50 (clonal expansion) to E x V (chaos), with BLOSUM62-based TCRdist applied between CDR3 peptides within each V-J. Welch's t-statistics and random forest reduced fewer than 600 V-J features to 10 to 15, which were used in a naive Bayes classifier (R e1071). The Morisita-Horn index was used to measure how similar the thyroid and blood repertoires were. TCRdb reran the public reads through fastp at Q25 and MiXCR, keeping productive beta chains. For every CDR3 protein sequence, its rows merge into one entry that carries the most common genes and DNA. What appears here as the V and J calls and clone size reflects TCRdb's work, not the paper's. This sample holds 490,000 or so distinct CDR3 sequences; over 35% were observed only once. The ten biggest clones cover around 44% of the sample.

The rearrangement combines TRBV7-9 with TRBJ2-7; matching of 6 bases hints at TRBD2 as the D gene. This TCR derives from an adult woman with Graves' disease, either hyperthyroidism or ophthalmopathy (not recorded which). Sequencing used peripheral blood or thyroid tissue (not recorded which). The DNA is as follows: TGTGCCAGCAGCTTGGATCGGGACTTCCTCTACGAGCAGTACTTC. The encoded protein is CASSLDRDFLYEQYF.